Presented here are 5 T cell receptor beta chains from one specimen sequenced in a study of shared clonotypes between healthy human individuals. Libraries were prepared by immunoSEQ multiplex PCR; TCRdb keeps only in-frame clonotypes and omits some of them. The sample consists of over a million clones, 70% to 80% of them appearing once. Sequences were obtained from memory CD4+ T cells from PBMCs. Subset indicated: CD45RA-negative fraction. All receptors derive from a man between 18 and 29 years old in good health. Some clones in this sample may be carry-over from other donors' samples.

This chain uses TRBV9 with TRBJ2-1, with TRBD1 matching over 8 bases. This CDR3 spans 16 amino acids. Germline V gene lookup returns CDR1 SGDLS and CDR2 YYNGEE. Trimming cost V 3 bases and J 9 bases; bases outside gene matches: 14. The CDR3 region is CASSGGGTGIWVEQFF. In nucleotides, the CDR3 is TGTGCCAGCAGCGGGGGTGGGACAGGAATATGGGTTGAGCAGTTCTTC.

The rearrangement links TRBV7-9 to TRBJ2-2, with 7 positions matching TRBD2. The CDR3 loop spans 14 amino acids. The V and J ends lost 9 bases and 5 bases, in that order; junction bases with no gene match: 9. Germline CDR1 is SEHNR and CDR2 is FQNEAQ (reference sequence). The CDR3 reads CASRIASGTGELFF. The CDR3 DNA is TGTGCCAGTAGAATAGCTAGCGGAACCGGGGAGCTGTTTTTT.

The V gene is TRBV30, the J gene TRBJ2-7; 11 bases fit TRBD2. The germline CDR1 and CDR2 sequences are GTSNPN and SVGIG (reference sequence). The V and J ends lost 3 bases and 4 bases, in that order; junction bases with no gene match: 5. The CDR3 contains 14 residues. The CDR3 region has the DNA TGTGCCTGGAGCTTAGCGGGAGGGTCTTACGAGCAGTACTTC. Translated, it gives CAWSLAGGSYEQYF.

The J gene is TRBJ1-2, the V gene TRBV30; possible D gene TRBD1, 6 bases. Per germline, CDR1 GTSNPN and CDR2 SVGIG (reference sequence). V was cut by 8 bases and J by 4 bases, with 17 bases left in between. CDR3 length: 13 amino acids. Here the CDR3 DNA reads TGTGCCAGACAGGCGGGGAGAGGCTATGGCTACACCTTC. Its protein product is CARQAGRGYGYTF. The full variable domain, with the rest looked up from reference TRBV30 and TRBJ1-2, is SQTIHQWPATLVQPVGSPLSLECTVEGTSNPNLYWYRQAAGRGLQLLFYSVGIGQISSEVPQNLSASRPQDRQFILSSKKLLLSDSGFYLCARQAGRGYGYTFGSGTRLTVV.

The chain uses TRBV18 and TRBJ2-3; a possible D gene is TRBD2 (5 bases). Per the germline V gene, CDR1 is KGHSH and CDR2 is LQKENI. With 3 bases removed from V and 4 bases from J, the gap between germline ends came to 8 bases. CDR3 length: 13 residues. Here the CDR3 reads CASSPGSADTQYF. The CDR3, as DNA: TGTGCCAGCTCACCTGGGAGTGCAGATACGCAGTATTTT.